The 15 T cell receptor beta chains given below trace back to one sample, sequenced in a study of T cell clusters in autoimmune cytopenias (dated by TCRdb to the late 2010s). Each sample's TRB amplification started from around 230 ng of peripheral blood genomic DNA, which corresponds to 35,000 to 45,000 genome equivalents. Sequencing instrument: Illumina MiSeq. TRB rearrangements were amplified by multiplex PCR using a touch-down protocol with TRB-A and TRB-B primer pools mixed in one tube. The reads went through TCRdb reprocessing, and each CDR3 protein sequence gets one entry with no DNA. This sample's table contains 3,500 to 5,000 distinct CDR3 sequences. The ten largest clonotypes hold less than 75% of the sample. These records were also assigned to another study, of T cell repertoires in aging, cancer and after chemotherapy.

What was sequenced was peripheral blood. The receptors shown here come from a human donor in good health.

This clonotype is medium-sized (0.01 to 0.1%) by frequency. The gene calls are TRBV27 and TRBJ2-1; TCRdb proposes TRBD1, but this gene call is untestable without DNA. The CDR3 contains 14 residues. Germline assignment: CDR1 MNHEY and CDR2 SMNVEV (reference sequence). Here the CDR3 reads CASGRQAMRNEQFF.

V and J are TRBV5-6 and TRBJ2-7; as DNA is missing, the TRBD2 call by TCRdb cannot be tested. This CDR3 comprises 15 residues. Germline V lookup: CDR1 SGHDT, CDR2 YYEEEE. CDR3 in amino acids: CASTGSGSLNYEQYF.

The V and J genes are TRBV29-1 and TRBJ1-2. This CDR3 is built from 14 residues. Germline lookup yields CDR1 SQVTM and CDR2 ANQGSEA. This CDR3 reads CSVVVPGRDYGYTF.

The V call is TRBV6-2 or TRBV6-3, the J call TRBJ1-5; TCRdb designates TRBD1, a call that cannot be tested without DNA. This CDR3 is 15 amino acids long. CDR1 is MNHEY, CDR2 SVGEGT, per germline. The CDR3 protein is CASSTGQDPDQPQHF.

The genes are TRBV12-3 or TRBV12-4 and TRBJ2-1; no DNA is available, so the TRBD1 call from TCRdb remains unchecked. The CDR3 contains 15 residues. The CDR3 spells CASSGGGVGGNEQFF.

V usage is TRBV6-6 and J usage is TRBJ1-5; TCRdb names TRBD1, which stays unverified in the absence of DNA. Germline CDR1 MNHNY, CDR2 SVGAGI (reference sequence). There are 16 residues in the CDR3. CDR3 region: CASSDEGQGYNQPQHF.

The CDR3: CASSSRPVFAEAFF. The chain links TRBV6-5 to TRBJ1-1. The CDR3 runs to 14 residues. Per the germline V gene, CDR1 is MNHEY and CDR2 is SVGAGI.

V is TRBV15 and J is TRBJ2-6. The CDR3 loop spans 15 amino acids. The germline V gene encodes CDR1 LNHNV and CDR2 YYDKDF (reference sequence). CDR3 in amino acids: CATSRDRTGANVLTF.

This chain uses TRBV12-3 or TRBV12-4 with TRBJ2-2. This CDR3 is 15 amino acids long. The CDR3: CASSPSGLMPGELFF.

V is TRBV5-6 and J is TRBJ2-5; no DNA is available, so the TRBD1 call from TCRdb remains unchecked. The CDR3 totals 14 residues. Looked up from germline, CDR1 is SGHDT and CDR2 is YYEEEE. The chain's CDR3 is CASTYGPGGETQYF.

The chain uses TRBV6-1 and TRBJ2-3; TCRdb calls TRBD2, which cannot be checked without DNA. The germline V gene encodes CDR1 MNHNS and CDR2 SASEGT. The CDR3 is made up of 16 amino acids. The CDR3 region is CASSERASGGRDTQYF.

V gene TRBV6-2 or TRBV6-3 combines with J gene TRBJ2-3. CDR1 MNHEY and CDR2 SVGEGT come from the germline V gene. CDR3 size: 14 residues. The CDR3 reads CASGFHSSTDTQYF.

Here the CDR3 reads CASNILPLRTGGNEKLFF. The V call is TRBV19, the J call TRBJ1-4; TCRdb outputs TRBD1, but without DNA this stays unchecked. Germline V gives CDR1 LNHDA, CDR2 SQIVND (reference sequence). CDR3 length: 18 residues.

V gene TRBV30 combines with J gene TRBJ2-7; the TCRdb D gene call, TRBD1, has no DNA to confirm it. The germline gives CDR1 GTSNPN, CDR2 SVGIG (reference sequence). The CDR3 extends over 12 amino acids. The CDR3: CAWSRGVGEQYF.

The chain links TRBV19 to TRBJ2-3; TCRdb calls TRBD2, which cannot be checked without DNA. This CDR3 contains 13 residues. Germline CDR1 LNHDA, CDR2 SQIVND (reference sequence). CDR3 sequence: CASKQRETDTQYF.